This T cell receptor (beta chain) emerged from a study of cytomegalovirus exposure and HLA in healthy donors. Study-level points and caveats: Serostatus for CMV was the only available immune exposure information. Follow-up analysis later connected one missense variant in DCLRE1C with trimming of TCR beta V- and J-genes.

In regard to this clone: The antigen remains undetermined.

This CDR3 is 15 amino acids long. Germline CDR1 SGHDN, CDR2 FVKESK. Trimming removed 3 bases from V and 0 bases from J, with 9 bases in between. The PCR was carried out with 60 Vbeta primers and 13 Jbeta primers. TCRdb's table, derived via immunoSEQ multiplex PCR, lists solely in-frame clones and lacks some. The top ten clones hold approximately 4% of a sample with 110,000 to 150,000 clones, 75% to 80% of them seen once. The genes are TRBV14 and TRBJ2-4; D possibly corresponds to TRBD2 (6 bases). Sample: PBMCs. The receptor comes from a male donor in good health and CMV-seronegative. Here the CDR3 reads CASSHRGIAKNIQYF. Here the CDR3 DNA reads TGTGCCAGCAGCCACCGGGGGATAGCCAAAAACATTCAGTACTTC.